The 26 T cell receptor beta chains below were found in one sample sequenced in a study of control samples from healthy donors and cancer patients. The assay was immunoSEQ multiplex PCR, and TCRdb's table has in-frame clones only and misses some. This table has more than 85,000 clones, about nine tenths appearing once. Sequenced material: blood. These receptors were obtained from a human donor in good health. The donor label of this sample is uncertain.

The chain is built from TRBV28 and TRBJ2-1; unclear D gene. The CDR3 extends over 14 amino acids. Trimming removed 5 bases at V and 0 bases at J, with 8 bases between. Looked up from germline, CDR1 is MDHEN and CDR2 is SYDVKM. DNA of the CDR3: TGTGCCAGCAGTACACCGTCCTCCTACAATGAGCAGTTCTTC. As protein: CASSTPSSYNEQFF.

The CDR3, as DNA: TGTGCCAGCAGCGGAAGACCTCTCGGGACTAGCGGGGGGTGGGAGCAGTTCTTC. It encodes CASSGRPLGTSGGWEQFF. The rearrangement links TRBV13 to TRBJ2-1; 15 bases map to TRBD2. Germline loops: CDR1 PRHDT, CDR2 FYEKMQ (reference sequence). The CDR3 totals 18 residues. V dropped 5 bases and J dropped 10; count of bases not matched to a gene: 15.

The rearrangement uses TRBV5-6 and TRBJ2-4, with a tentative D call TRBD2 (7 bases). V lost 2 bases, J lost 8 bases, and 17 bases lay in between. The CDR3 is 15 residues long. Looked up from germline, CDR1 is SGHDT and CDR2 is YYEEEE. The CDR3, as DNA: TGTGCCAGCAGCTTAGGGCTGGGGGCGGGAGACATTCAGTACTTC. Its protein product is CASSLGLGAGDIQYF.

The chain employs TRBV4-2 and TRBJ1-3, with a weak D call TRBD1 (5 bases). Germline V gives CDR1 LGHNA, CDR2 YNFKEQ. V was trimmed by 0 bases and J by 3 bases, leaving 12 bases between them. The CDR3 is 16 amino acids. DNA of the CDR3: TGTGCCAGCAGCCAAGAGGAGGGGTTGGTTGGAAACACCATATATTTT. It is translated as CASSQEEGLVGNTIYF.

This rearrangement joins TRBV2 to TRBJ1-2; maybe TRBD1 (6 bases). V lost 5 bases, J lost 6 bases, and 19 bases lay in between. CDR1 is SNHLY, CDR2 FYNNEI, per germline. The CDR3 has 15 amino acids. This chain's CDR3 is CASSIGQLLSDGYTF. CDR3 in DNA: TGTGCCAGCAGTATCGGACAGCTCCTATCGGATGGCTACACCTTC.

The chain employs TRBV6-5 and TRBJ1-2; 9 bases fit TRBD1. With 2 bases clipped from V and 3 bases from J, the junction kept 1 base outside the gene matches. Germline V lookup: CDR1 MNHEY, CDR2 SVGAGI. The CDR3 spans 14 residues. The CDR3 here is CASSYGQGHYGYTF. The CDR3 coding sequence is TGTGCCAGCAGTTACGGACAGGGGCACTATGGCTACACCTTC.

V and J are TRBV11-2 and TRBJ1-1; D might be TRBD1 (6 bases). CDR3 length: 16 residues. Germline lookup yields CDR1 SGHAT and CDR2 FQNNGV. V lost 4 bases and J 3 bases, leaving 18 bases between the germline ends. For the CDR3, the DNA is TGTGCCAGCAGCTACCAGGGATGGGGGCGGGACACTGAAGCTTTCTTT. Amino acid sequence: CASSYQGWGRDTEAFF.

CDR3 protein: CASSIGRGAEAFF. In DNA, the CDR3 is TGTGCCAGCAGTATCGGGAGAGGGGCTGAAGCTTTCTTT. The genes are TRBV5-6 and TRBJ1-1; tentative D call: TRBD1 (5 bases). CDR1 and CDR2 from the germline V gene are SGHDT and YYEEEE. The CDR3 consists of 13 residues. V lost 5 bases, J lost 6 bases, and 14 bases lay in between.

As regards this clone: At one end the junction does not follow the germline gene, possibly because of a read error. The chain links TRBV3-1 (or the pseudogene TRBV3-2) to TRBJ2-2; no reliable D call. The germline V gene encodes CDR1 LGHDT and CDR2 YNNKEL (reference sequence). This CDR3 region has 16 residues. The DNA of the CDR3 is TGTGCCAGCAGCCGGCAAAATCCAACGAACATCGGGGAGCTGTTTTTT. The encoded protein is CASSRQNPTNIGELFF.

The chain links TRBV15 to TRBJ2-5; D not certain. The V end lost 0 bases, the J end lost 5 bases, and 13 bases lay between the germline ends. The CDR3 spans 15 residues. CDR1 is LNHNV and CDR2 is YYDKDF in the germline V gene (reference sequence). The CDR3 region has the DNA TGTGCCACCAGCAGAGAGGCGTGGGGTTGGGAGACCCAGTACTTC. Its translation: CATSREAWGWETQYF. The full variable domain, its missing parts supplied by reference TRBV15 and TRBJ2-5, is DAMVIQNPRYQVTQFGKPVTLSCSQTLNHNVMYWYQQKSSQAPKLLFHYYDKDFNNEADTPDNFQSRRPNTSFCFLDIRSPGLGDTAMYLCATSREAWGWETQYFGPGTRLLVL.

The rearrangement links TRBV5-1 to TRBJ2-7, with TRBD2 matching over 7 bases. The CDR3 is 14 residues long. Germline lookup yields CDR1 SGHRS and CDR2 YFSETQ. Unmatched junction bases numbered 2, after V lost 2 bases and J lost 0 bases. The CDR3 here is CASSLGGSSYEQYF. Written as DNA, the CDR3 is TGCGCCAGCAGCTTAGGCGGGAGCTCCTACGAGCAGTACTTC.

DNA of the CDR3: TGTGCCAGCAGCAAAGAGGGGGACAGGGATTACGAGCAGTACTTC. It specifies CASSKEGDRDYEQYF. This rearrangement joins TRBV21-1 to TRBJ2-7; TRBD1, the table's D call, was not compared with the DNA. TRBV21-1 is given as a pseudogene. The CDR3 has 15 residues.

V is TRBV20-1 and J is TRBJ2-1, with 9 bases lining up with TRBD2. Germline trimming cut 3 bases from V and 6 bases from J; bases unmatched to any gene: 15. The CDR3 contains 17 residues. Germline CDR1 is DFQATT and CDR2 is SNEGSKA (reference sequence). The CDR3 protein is CSASRKRVAAGGNEQFF. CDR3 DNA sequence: TGCAGTGCTAGTCGGAAAAGAGTTGCAGCGGGGGGCAATGAGCAGTTCTTC.

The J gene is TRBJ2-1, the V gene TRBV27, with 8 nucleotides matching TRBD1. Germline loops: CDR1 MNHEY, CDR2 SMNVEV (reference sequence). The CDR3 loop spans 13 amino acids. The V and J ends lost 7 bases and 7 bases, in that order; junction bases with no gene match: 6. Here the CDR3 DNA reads TGTGCCAGCAAGGCGAGACAGGGGAATGAGCAGTTCTTC. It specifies CASKARQGNEQFF.

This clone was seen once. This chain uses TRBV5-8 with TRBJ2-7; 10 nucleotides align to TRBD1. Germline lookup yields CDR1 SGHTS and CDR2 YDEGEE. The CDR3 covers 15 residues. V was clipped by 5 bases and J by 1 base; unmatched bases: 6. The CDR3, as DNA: TGTGCCAGCAGAGCCGGGACAGGGGATTCCTACGAGCAGTACTTC. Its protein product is CASRAGTGDSYEQYF. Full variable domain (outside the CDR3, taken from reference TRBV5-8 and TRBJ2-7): EAGVTQSPTHLIKTRGQQATLRCSPISGHTSVYWYQQALGLGLQFLLWYDEGEERNRGNFPPRFSGRQFPNYSSELNVNALELEDSALYLCASRAGTGDSYEQYFGPGTRLTVT.

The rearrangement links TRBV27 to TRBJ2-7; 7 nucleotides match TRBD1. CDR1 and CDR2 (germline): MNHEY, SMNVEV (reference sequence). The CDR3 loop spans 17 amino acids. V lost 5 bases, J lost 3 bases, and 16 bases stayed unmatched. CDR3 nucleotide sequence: TGTGCCAGCAGTCCGGAAGGGTGGTGGACAGGAGTCTACGAGCAGTACTTC. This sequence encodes CASSPEGWWTGVYEQYF.

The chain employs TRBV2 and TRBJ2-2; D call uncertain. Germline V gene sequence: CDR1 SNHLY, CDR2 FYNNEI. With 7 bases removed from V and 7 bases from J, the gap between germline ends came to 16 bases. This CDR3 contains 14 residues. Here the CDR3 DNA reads TGTGCCAGCATAAGGAGTCTTCCGAGCGGGGAGCTGTTTTTT. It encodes CASIRSLPSGELFF.

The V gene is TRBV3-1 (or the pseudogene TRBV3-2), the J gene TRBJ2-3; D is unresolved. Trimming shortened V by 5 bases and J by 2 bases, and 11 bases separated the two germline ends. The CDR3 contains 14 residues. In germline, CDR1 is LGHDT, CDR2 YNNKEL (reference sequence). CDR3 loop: CASSAPPNTDTQYF. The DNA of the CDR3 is TGTGCCAGCAGCGCACCCCCTAACACAGATACGCAGTATTTT.

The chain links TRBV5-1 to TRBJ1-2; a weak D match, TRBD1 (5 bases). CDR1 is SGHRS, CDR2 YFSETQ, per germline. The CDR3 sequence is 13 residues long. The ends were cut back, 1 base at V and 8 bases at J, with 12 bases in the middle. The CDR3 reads CASSLRGFRGYTF. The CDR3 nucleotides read TGCGCCAGCAGCTTGAGGGGATTCCGCGGCTACACCTTC.

CDR3 loop: CALDSNRAYGYTF. DNA of the CDR3: TGTGCCCTGGATAGTAACAGGGCCTATGGCTACACCTTC. The chain has TRBV30 and TRBJ1-2, with a possible D match to TRBD1 (6 bases). The germline V gene has CDR1 GTSNPN and CDR2 SVGIG (reference sequence). Trimming shortened V by 8 bases and J by 4 bases, and 17 bases separated the two germline ends. The length of the CDR3 is 13 residues. Together with reference TRBV30 and TRBJ1-2, the CDR3 gives the full variable domain: SQTIHQWPATLVQPVGSPLSLECTVEGTSNPNLYWYRQAAGRGLQLLFYSVGIGQISSEVPQNLSASRPQDRQFILSSKKLLLSDSGFYLCALDSNRAYGYTFGSGTRLTVV.

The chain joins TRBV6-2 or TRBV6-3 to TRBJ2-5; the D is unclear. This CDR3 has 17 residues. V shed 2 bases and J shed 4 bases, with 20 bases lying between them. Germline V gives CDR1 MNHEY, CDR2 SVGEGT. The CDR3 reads CASSYGRVHTLSETQYF. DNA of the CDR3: TGTGCCAGCAGTTACGGTCGAGTACATACACTCTCAGAGACCCAGTACTTC.

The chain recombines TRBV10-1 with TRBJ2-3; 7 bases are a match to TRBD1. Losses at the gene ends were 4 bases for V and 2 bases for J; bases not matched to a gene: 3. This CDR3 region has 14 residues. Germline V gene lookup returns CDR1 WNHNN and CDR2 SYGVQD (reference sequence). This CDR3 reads CASSGDRFTDTQYF. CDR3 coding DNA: TGCGCCAGCAGTGGGGACAGATTCACAGATACGCAGTATTTT.

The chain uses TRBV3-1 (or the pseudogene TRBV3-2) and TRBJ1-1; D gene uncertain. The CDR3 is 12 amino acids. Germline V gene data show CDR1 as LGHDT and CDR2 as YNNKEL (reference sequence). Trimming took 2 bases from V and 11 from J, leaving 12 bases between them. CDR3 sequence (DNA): TGTGCCAGCAGCCAACGCAGCGCGAGGGCTTTCTTT. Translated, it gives CASSQRSARAFF.

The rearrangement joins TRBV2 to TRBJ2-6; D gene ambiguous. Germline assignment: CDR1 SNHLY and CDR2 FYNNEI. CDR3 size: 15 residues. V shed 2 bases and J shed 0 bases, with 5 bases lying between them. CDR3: CASSEIRSGANVLTF. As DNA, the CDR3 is TGTGCCAGCAGTGAAATCCGCTCTGGGGCCAACGTCCTGACTTTC.

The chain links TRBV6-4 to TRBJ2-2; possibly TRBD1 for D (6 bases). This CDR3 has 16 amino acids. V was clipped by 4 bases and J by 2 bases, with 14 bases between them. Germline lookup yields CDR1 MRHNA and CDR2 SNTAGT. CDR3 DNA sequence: TGTGCCAGCAGTGCCATTGGGGGCGCCAACACCGGGGAGCTGTTTTTT. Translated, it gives CASSAIGGANTGELFF.

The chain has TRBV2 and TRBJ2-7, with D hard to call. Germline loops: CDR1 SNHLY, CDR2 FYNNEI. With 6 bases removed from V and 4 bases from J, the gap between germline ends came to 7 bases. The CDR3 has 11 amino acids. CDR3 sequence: CASRAKYEQYF. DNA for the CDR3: TGTGCCAGCAGGGCTAAGTACGAGCAGTACTTC.